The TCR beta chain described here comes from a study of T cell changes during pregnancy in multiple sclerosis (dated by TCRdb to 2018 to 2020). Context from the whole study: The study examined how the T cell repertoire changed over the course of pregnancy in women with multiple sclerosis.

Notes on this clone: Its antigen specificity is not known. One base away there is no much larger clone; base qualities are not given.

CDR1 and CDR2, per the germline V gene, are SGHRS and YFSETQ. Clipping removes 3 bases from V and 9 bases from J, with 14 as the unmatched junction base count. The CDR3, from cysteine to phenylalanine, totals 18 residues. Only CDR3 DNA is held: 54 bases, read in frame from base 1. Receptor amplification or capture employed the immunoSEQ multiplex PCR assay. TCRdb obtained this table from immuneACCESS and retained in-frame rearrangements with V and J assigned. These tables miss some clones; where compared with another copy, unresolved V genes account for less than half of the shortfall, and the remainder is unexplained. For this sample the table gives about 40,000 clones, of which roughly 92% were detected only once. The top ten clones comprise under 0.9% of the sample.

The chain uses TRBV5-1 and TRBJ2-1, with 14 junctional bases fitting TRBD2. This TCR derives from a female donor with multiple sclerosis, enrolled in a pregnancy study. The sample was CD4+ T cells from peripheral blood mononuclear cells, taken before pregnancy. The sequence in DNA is TGCGCCAGCAGCTCCAGACTAGCGGGAGGGTCAGTATTCAGTGAGCAGTTCTTC. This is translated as CASSSRLAGGSVFSEQFF.